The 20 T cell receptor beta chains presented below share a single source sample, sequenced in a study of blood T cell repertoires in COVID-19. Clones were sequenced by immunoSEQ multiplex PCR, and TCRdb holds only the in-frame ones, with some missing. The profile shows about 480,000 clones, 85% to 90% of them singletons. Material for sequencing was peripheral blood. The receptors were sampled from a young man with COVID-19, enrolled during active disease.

The CDR3 here is CASSSPQATQYF. In DNA, the CDR3 is TGTGCCAGCAGCTCTCCTCAGGCTACGCAGTATTTT. The chain carries TRBV7-8 and TRBJ2-3; no firm D call. V was pared by 4 bases and J by 8 bases, with 10 bases between. The germline gives CDR1 SGHVS, CDR2 FQNEAQ. This CDR3 spans 12 amino acids.

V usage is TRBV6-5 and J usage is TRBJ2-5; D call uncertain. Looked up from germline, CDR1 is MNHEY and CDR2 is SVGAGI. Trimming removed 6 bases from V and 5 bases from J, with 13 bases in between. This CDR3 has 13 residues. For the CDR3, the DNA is TGTGCCAGCAGGTATACCATGAGGGAGACCCAGTACTTC. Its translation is CASRYTMRETQYF.

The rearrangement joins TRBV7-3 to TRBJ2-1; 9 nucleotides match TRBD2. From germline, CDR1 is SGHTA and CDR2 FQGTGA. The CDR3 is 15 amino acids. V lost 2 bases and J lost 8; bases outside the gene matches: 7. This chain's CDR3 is CASSLGVAGVHEQFF. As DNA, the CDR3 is TGTGCCAGCAGCTTAGGTGTAGCGGGAGTCCATGAGCAGTTCTTC. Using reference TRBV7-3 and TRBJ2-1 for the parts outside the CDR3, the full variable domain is GAGVSQTPSNKVTEKGKYVELRCDPISGHTALYWYRQSLGQGPEFLIYFQGTGAADDSGLPNDRFFAVRPEGSVSTLKIQRTERGDSAVYLCASSLGVAGVHEQFFGPGTRLTVL.

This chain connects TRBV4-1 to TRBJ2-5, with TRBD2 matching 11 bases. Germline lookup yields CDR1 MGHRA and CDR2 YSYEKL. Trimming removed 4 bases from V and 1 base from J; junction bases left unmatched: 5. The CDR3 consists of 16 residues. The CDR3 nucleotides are TGCGCCAGCAGCCCTCTAGCGGGGGGCGTCCAAGAGACCCAGTACTTC. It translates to CASSPLAGGVQETQYF.

The CDR3 loop reads CASSLSSRGRRYGYTF. The CDR3, as DNA: TGTGCCAGCAGCTTAAGTTCCCGTGGGCGACGCTATGGCTACACCTTC. The V and J genes are TRBV7-2 and TRBJ1-2; no definite D call. The V gene lost 2 bases and the J gene lost 4 bases, with 17 bases spanning the gap. CDR3 length: 16 amino acids. Germline CDR1 and CDR2: SGHTA and FQGNSA.

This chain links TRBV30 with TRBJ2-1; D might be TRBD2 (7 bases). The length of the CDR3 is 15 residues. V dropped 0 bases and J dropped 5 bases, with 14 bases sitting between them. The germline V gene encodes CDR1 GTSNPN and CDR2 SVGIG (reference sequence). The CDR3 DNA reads TGTGCCTGGAGTGTTTCCGGGGGGCGCCACAATGAGCAGTTCTTC. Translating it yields CAWSVSGGRHNEQFF.

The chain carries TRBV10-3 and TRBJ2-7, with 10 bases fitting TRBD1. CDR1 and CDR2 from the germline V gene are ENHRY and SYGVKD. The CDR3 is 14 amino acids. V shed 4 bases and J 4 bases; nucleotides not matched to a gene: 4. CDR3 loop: CAISATGGLYEQYF. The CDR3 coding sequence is TGTGCCATCAGTGCGACAGGGGGCCTTTACGAGCAGTACTTC.

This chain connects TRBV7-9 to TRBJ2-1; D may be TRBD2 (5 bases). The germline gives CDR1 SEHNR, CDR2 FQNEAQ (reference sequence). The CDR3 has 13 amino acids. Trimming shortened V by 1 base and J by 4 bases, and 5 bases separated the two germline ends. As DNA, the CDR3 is TGTGCCAGCAGCTTAGGGACTTACAATGAGCAGTTCTTC. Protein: CASSLGTYNEQFF.

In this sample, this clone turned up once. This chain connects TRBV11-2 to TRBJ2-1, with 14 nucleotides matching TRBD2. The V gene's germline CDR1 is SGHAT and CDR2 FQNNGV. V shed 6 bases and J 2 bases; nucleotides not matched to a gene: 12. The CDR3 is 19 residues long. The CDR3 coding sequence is TGTGCCAGCAGGCCTATCGCCGGGACTAGCGGGAGTCCCTACAATGAGCAGTTCTTC. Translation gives CASRPIAGTSGSPYNEQFF.

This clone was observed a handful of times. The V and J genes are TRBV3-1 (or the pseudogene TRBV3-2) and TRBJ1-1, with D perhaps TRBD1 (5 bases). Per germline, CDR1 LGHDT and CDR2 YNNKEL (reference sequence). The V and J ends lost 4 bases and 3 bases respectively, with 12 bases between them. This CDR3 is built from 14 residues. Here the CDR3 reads CASSPHGGYTEAFF. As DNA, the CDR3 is TGTGCCAGCAGCCCCCACGGGGGGTACACTGAAGCTTTCTTT.

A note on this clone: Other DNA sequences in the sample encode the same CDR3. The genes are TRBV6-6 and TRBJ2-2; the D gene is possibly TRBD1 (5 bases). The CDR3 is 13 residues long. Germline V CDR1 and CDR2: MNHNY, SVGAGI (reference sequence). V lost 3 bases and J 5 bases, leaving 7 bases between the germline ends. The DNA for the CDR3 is TGTGCCAGCAGTTATCCAGGGACCGGGGAGCTGTTTTTT. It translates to CASSYPGTGELFF.

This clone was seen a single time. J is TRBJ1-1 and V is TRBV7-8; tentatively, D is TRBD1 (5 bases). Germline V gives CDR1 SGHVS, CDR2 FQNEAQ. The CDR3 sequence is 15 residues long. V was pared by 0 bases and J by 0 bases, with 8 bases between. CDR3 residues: CASSLAGQLNTEAFF. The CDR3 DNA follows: TGTGCCAGCAGCTTAGCTGGACAATTGAACACTGAAGCTTTCTTT.

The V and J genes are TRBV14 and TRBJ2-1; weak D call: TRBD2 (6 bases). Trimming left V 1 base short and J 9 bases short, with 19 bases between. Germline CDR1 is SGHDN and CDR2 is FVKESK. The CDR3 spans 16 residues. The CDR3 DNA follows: TGTGCCAGCAGCCAAGTCGGGCGGGAATGGAGGGGTGAGCAGTTCTTC. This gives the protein CASSQVGREWRGEQFF.

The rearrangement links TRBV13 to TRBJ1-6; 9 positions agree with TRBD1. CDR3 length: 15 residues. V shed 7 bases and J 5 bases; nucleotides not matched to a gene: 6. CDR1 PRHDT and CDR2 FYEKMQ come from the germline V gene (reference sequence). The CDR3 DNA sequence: TGTGCCAGCACTCCTCGGGACAGGGATAATTCACCCCTCCACTTT. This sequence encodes CASTPRDRDNSPLHF. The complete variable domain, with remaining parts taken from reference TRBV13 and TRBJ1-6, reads AAGVIQSPRHLIKEKRETATLKCYPIPRHDTVYWYQQGPGQDPQFLISFYEKMQSDKGSIPDRFSAQQFSDYHSELNMSSLELGDSALYFCASTPRDRDNSPLHFGNGTRLTVT.

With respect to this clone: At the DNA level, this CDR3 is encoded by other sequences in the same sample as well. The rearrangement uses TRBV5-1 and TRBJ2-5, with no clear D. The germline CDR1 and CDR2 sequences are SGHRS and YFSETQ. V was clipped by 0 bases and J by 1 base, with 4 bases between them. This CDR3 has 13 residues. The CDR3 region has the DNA TGCGCCAGCAGCTTGGGTAGCCAAGAGACCCAGTACTTC. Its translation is CASSLGSQETQYF.

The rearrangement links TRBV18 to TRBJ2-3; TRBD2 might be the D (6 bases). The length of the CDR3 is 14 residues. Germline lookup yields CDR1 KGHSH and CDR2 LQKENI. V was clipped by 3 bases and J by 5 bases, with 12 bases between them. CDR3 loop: CASSPWQEGDTQYF. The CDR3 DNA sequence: TGTGCCAGCTCACCTTGGCAGGAGGGAGATACGCAGTATTTT. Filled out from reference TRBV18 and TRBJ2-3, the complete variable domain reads NAGVMQNPRHLVRRRGQEARLRCSPMKGHSHVYWYRQLPEEGLKFMVYLQKENIIDESGMPKERFSAEFPKEGPSILRIQQVVRGDSAAYFCASSPWQEGDTQYFGPGTRLTVL.

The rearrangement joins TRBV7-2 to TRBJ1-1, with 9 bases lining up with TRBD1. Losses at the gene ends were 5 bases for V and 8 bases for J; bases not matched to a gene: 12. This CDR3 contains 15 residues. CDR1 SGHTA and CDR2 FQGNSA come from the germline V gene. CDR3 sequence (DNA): TGTGCCAGCAGCCGTACCGGGACAGGGTCGTTGGAAGCTTTCTTT. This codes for CASSRTGTGSLEAFF.

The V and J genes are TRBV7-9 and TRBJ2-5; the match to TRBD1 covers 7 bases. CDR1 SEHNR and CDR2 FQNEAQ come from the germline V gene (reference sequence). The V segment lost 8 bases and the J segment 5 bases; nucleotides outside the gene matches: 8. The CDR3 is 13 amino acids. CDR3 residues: CASRQGVIETQYF. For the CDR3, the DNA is TGTGCCAGCCGCCAGGGGGTGATCGAGACCCAGTACTTC. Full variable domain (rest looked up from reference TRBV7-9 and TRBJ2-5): DTGVSQNPRHKITKRGQNVTFRCDPISEHNRLYWYRQTLGQGPEFLTYFQNEAQLEKSRLLSDRFSAERPKGSFSTLEIQRTEQGDSAMYLCASRQGVIETQYFGPGTRLLVL.

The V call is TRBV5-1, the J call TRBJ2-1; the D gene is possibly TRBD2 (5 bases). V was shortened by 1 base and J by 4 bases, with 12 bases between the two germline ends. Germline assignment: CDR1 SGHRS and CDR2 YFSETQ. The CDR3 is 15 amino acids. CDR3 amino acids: CASSLLAIDYNEQFF. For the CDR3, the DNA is TGCGCCAGCAGCTTGTTAGCGATTGATTACAATGAGCAGTTCTTC.

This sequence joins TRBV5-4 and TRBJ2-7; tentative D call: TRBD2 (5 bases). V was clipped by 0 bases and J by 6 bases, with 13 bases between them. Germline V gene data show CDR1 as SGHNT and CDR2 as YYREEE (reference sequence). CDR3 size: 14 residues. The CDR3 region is CASSLVSGSGEQYF. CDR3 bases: TGTGCCAGCAGCTTGGTTTCGGGGTCGGGCGAGCAGTACTTC. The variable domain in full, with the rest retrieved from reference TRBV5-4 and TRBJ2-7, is ETGVTQSPTHLIKTRGQQVTLRCSSQSGHNTVSWYQQALGQGPQFIFQYYREEENGRGNFPPRFSGLQFPNYSSELNVNALELDDSALYLCASSLVSGSGEQYFGPGTRLTVT.